A single sample gave rise to the 5 T cell receptor beta chains below, sequenced in a study of cytomegalovirus exposure and HLA in healthy donors. A multiplex PCR was run with 60 Vbeta primers and 13 Jbeta primers. Assay used: immunoSEQ multiplex PCR; TCRdb lists only in-frame clones, some missing. Here the sample spans about 40,000 clones, 60% to 75% being singletons. The sample consisted of PBMCs. The source is a man aged 40-55 years in good health and CMV-seronegative.

The rearrangement uses TRBV6-1 and TRBJ2-1, with 11 nucleotides matching TRBD2. Trimming at V came to 7 bases and at J to 6 bases, leaving 8 bases not matched to a gene. Per germline, CDR1 MNHNS and CDR2 SASEGT. This CDR3 contains 15 residues. The CDR3, as DNA: TGTGCCAGCACCCTGACTAGCGGGGTTTCCAATGAGCAGTTCTTC. Translated, it gives CASTLTSGVSNEQFF.

V and J are TRBV6-1 and TRBJ1-1; TRBD1 matches 8 bases. Unmatched junction bases numbered 7, after V lost 5 bases and J lost 2 bases. This CDR3 comprises 15 residues. Germline-derived CDR1 and CDR2 are MNHNS and SASEGT. This CDR3 is CASSLPGQANTEAFF. As DNA, the CDR3 is TGTGCCAGCAGTCTACCGGGACAGGCAAACACTGAAGCTTTCTTT.

The rearrangement uses TRBV5-1 and TRBJ1-4; D is possibly TRBD1 (5 bases). V was clipped by 3 bases and J by 5 bases, with 14 bases between them. This CDR3 spans 15 amino acids. Germline V gene data show CDR1 as SGHRS and CDR2 as YFSETQ. Here the CDR3 DNA reads TGCGCCAGCAGCTCCGGACAAACCGGCAATGAAAAACTGTTTTTT. It is translated as CASSSGQTGNEKLFF. Supplemented by reference TRBV5-1 and TRBJ1-4, the full variable domain reads KAGVTQTPRYLIKTRGQQVTLSCSPISGHRSVSWYQQTPGQGLQFLFEYFSETQRNKGNFPGRFSGRQFSNSRSEMNVSTLELGDSALYLCASSSGQTGNEKLFFGSGTQLSVL.

Points on this clone: The CDR3 carries no conserved terminal phenylalanine or tryptophan, so it likely arises from a read error. The chain couples TRBV2 to TRBJ1-2, with D maybe TRBD1 (5 bases). CDR3 length equals 12 residues. The V end lost 6 bases, the J end lost 2 bases, and 7 bases lay between the germline ends. Looked up from germline, CDR1 is SNHLY and CDR2 is FYNNEI. As DNA, the CDR3 is TGTGCCAGCAGACAGGCGAACTATGGCTACACCCTC. Its translation: CASRQANYGYTL.

The chain recombines TRBV7-8 with TRBJ2-7, with a possible D match to TRBD2 (5 bases). Trimming cost V 5 bases and J 0 bases, with 14 bases left between them. Germline V lookup: CDR1 SGHVS, CDR2 FQNEAQ. The CDR3 runs 15 residues. The CDR3 is CASSRGGSSSYEQYF. The CDR3 DNA follows: TGTGCCAGCAGCCGGGGTGGCAGCAGCTCCTACGAGCAGTACTTC.